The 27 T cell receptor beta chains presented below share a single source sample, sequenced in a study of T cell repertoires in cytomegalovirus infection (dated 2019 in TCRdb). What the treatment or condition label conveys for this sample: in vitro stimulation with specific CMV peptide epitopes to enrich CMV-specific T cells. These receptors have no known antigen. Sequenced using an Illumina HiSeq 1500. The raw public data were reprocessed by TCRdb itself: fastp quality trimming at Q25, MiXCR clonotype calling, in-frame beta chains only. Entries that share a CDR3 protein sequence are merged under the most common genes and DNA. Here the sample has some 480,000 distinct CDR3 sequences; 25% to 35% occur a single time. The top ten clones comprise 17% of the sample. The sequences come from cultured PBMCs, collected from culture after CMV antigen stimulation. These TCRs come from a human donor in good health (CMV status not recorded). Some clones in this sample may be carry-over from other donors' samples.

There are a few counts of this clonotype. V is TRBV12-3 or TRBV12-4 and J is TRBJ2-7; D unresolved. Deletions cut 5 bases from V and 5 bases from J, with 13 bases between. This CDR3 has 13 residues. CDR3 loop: CASSIHQQNEQYF. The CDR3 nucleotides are TGTGCCAGCAGTATACACCAGCAGAACGAGCAGTACTTC.

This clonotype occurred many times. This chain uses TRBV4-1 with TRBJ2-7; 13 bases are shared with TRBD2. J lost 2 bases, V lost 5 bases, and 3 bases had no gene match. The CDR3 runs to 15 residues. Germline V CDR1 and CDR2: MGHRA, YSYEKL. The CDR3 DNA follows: TGCGCCAGCAGCTTCGGGACTAGCGGGACCTACGAGCAGTACGTC. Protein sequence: CASSFGTSGTYEQYV.

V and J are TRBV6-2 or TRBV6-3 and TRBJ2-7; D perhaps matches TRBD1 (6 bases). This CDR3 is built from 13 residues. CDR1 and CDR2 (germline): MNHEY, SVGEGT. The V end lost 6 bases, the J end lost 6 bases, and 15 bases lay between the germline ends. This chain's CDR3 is CASSSGTRGEQYF. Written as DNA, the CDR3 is TGTGCCAGCAGCTCCGGGACACGCGGCGAGCAGTACTTC.

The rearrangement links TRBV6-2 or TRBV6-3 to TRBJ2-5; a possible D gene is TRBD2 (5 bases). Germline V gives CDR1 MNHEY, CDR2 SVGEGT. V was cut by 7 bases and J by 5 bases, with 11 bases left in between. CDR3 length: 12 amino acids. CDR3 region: CASKEDWETQYF. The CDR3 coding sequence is TGTGCCAGCAAGGAGGACTGGGAGACCCAGTACTTC.

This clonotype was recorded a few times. The CDR3 nucleotides are TGTGCCAGCATTATGACATACAGGGGGCTTAGAGATAATGAGCAGTTCTTC. Translated: CASIMTYRGLRDNEQFF. J is TRBJ2-1 and V is TRBV6-2 or TRBV6-3; TRBD1 agrees at 9 bases. Germline V gives CDR1 MNHEY, CDR2 SVGEGT. The ends lost 7 bases at V and 7 bases at J; junction bases unmatched: 17. This CDR3 has 17 amino acids.

The CDR3 DNA reads as TGTGCCAGCAGCTTATTCTCCCCCAGGGATGAGCAGTTCTTC. Translation gives CASSLFSPRDEQFF. This chain connects TRBV7-6 to TRBJ2-1; TRBD1 is a possible D gene (5 bases). Germline CDR1 is SGHVS and CDR2 is FNYEAQ. CDR3 length equals 14 residues. The germline V and J ends were trimmed by 2 bases and 8 bases, with 13 bases remaining between them. The full variable domain, its missing parts supplied by reference TRBV7-6 and TRBJ2-1, is GAGVSQSPRYKVTKRGQDVALRCDPISGHVSLYWYRQALGQGPEFLTYFNYEAQQDKSGLPNDRFSAERPEGSISTLTIQRTEQRDSAMYRCASSLFSPRDEQFFGPGTRLTVL.

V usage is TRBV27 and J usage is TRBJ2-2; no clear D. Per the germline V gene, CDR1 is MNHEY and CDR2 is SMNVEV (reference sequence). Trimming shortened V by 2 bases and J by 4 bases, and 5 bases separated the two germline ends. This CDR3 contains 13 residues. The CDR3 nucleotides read TGTGCCAGCAGTTTAAGTCGCACCGGGGAGCTGTTTTTT. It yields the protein CASSLSRTGELFF.

This CDR3 is CSARDWASTGGNIQYF. Here the CDR3 DNA reads TGCAGTGCTAGAGATTGGGCCTCTACAGGGGGTAACATTCAGTACTTC. The chain combines TRBV20-1 with TRBJ2-4, with 8 bases lining up with TRBD1. The CDR3 extends over 16 amino acids. Germline values: CDR1 DFQATT, CDR2 SNEGSKA (reference sequence). The V gene end was trimmed by 0 bases and the J gene end by 7 bases; junction bases not matched to a gene: 11.

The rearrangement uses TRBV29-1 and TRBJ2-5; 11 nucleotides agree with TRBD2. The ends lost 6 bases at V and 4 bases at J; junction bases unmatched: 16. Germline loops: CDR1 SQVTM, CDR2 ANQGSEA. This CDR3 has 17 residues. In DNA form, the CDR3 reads TGCAGCGTATTTGAAACCCCTCTTCTAGCGGGAGGAGAGACCCAGTACTTC. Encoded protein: CSVFETPLLAGGETQYF.

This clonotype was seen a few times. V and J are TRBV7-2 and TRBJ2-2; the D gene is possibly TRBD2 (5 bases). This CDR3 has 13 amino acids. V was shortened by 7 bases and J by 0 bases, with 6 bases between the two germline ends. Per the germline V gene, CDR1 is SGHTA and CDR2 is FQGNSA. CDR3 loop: CASTGSNTGELFF. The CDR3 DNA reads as TGTGCCAGCACGGGATCGAACACCGGGGAGCTGTTTTTT.

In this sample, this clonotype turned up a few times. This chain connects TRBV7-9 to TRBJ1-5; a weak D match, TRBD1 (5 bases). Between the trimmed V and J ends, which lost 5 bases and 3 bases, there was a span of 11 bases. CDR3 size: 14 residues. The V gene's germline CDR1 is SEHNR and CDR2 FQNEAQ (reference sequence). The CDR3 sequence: CASSGDVSNQPQHF. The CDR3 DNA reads TGTGCCAGCAGCGGGGACGTTTCCAATCAGCCCCAGCATTTT. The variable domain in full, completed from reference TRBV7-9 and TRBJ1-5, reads DTGVSQNPRHKITKRGQNVTFRCDPISEHNRLYWYRQTLGQGPEFLTYFQNEAQLEKSRLLSDRFSAERPKGSFSTLEIQRTEQGDSAMYLCASSGDVSNQPQHFGDGTRLSIL.

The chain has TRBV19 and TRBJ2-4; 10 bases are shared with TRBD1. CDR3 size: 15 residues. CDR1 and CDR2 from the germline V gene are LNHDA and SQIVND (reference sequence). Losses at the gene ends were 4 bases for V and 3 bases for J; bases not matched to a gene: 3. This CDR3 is CASSKGQGLKNIQYF. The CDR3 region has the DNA TGTGCCAGTAGTAAGGGACAGGGGCTCAAAAACATTCAGTACTTC.

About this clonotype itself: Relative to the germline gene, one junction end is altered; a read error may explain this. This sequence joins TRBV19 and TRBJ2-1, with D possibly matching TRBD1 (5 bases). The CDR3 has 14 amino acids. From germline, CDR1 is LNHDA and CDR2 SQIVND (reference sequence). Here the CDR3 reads CASSIRDPYNEQSF. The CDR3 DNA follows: TGTGCCAGTAGTATCAGGGATCCCTACAATGAGCAGTCCTTC.

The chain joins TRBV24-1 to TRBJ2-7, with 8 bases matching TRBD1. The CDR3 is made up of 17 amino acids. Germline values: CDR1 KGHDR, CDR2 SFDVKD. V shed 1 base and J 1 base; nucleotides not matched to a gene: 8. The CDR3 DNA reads TGTGCCACCAGTGATTTACAGGACAGGGAACGATCCTACGAGCAGTACTTC. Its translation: CATSDLQDRERSYEQYF.

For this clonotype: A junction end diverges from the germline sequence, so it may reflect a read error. CDR3 nucleotides: TGTGCTAGCAGCGAACACAGGGAGACTGAAGCTTTCTTT. Residues: CASSEHRETEAFF. V gene TRBV7-7 combines with J gene TRBJ1-1; possibly TRBD1 for D (6 bases). The CDR3 contains 13 residues. The germline V gene has CDR1 SSHAT and CDR2 FNYEAQ (reference sequence).

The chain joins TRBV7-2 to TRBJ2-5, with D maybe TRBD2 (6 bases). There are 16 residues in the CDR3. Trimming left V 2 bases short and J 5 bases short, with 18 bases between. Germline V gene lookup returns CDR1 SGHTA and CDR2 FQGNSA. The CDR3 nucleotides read TGTGCCAGCAGCTTAAGTCCCGGCGGAGGGAGGGAGACCCAGTACTTC. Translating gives CASSLSPGGGRETQYF.

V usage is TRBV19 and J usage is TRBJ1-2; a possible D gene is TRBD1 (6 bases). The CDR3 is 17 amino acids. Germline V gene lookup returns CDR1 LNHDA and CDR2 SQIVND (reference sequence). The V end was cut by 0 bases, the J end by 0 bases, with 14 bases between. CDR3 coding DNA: TGTGCCAGTAGTATAGATGGACCGGGACACTCTAACTATGGCTACACCTTC. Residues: CASSIDGPGHSNYGYTF.

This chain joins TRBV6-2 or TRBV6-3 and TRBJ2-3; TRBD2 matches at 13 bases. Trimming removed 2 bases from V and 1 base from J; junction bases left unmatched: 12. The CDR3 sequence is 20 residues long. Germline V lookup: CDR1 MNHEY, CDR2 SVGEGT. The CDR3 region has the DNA TGTGCCAGCAGTTACACGTCCGGGACTAGCGGGATGGCGGGCACAGATACGCAGTATTTT. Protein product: CASSYTSGTSGMAGTDTQYF.

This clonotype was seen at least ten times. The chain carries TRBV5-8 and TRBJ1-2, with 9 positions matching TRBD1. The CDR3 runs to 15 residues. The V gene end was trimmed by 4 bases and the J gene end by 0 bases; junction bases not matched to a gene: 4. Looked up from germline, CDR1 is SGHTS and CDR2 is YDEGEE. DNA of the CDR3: TGTGCCAGCAGCCCCCGACAGGGGGCTAACTATGGCTACACCTTC. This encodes CASSPRQGANYGYTF.

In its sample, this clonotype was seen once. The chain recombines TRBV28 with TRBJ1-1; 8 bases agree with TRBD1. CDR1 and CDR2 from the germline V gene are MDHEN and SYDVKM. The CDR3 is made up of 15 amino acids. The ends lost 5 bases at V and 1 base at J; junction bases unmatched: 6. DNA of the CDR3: TGTGCCAGCAGTGGACAGGGACACCAGAACACTGAAGCTTTCTTT. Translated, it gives CASSGQGHQNTEAFF.

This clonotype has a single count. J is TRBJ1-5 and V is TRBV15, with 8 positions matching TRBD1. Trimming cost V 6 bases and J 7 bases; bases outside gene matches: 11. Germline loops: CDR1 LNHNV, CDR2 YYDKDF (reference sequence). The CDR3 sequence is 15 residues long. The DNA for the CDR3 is TGTGCCACCAGTCTCCAGGGGGCGGGTAGCCAGCCCCAGCATTTT. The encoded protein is CATSLQGAGSQPQHF.

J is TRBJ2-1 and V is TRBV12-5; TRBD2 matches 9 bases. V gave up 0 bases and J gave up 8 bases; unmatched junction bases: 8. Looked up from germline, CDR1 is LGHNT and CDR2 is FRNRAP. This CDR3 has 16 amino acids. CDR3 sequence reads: CASGLVVGLASHEQFF. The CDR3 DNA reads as TGTGCTAGTGGTTTGGTAGTGGGACTAGCTTCCCATGAGCAGTTCTTC.

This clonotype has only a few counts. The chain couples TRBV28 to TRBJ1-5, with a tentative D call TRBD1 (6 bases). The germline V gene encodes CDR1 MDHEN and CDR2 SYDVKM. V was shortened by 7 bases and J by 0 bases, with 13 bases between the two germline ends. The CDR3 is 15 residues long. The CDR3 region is CASITQGYSNQPQHF. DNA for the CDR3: TGTGCCAGCATCACCCAGGGGTATAGCAATCAGCCCCAGCATTTT.

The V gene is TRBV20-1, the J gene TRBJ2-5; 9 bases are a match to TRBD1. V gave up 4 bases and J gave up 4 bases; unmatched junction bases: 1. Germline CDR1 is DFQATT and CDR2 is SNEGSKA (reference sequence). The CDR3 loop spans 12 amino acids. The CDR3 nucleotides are TGCAGTGCTAACAGGGGGCTAGAGACCCAGTACTTC. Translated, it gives CSANRGLETQYF.

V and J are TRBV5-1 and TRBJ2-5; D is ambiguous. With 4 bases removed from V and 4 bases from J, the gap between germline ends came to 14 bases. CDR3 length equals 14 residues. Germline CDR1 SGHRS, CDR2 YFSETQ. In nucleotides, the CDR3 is TGCGCCAGCAGCGCCACCGTCATGGGAGAGACCCAGTACTTC. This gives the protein CASSATVMGETQYF. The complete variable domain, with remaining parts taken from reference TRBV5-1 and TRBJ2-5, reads KAGVTQTPRYLIKTRGQQVTLSCSPISGHRSVSWYQQTPGQGLQFLFEYFSETQRNKGNFPGRFSGRQFSNSRSEMNVSTLELGDSALYLCASSATVMGETQYFGPGTRLLVL.

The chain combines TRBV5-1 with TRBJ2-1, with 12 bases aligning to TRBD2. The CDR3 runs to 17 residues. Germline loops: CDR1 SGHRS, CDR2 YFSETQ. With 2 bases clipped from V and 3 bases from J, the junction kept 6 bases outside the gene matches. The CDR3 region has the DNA TGCGCCAGCAGCTTCCGGACTAGCGGGACAAACTACAATGAGCAGTTCTTC. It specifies CASSFRTSGTNYNEQFF.

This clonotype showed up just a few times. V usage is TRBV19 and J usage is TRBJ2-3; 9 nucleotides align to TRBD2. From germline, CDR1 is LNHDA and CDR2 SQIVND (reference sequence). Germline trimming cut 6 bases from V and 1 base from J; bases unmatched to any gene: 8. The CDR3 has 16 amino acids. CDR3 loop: CASSRGLAKGTDTQYF. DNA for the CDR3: TGTGCCAGTAGCAGGGGACTAGCAAAGGGCACAGATACGCAGTATTTT. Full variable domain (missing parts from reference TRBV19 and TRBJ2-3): DGGITQSPKYLFRKEGQNVTLSCEQNLNHDAMYWYRQDPGQGLRLIYYSQIVNDFQKGDIAEGYSVSREKKESFPLTVTSAQKNPTAFYLCASSRGLAKGTDTQYFGPGTRLTVL.